This is a list of T cell receptor beta chains from one sample in a study of blood T cell repertoires in COVID-19. Data came from immunoSEQ multiplex PCR; TCRdb stores just in-frame clones and leaves some out. In the table there are about 180,000 clones, about 75% of which are singletons. The sample consisted of peripheral blood. The receptors were sampled from a woman aged 70-85 years with acute or convalescent COVID-19. Each CDR3 is given without its conserved first and last residue. Each record gives: CDR3 protein, D gene, V gene, J gene. D genes are given only for firm matches.

CDR3: ASSPTYNEQF
D: .
V: TRBV5-1
J: TRBJ2-1

CDR3: ASSLGGGMNTEAF
D: .
V: TRBV28
J: TRBJ1-1

CDR3: ASSSLSAGTRGGEQF
D: .
V: TRBV5-1
J: TRBJ2-1

CDR3: ASSIGLAGDTQY
D: TRBD2
V: TRBV7-2
J: TRBJ2-3

CDR3: ASSPLGAGNYEQY
D: .
V: TRBV28
J: TRBJ2-7

CDR3: ASSASSEGNQPQH
D: .
V: TRBV5-1
J: TRBJ1-5

CDR3: ASSLVGTGNTEAF
D: TRBD1
V: TRBV11-2
J: TRBJ1-1

CDR3: ASRNGGTDTGELF
D: .
V: TRBV6-5
J: TRBJ2-2

CDR3: ASSLGERELIDTQY
D: TRBD2
V: TRBV11-2
J: TRBJ2-3

CDR3: ASSRGDRGNQPQH
D: TRBD1
V: TRBV2
J: TRBJ1-5

CDR3: ASSLGGADTQY
D: .
V: TRBV18
J: TRBJ2-3

CDR3: ASSLVGTSGPSSYEQY
D: TRBD2
V: TRBV5-1
J: TRBJ2-7

CDR3: ASSPGLVHEQY
D: TRBD2
V: TRBV5-4
J: TRBJ2-7

CDR3: ASSWGGPYGYT
D: .
V: TRBV6-5
J: TRBJ1-2

CDR3: ATGGRDVDGYT
D: .
V: TRBV19
J: TRBJ1-2

CDR3: ASSQDSLSYEQY
D: .
V: TRBV11-1
J: TRBJ2-7

CDR3: ASSLTAISYEQY
D: .
V: TRBV28
J: TRBJ2-7

CDR3: ASSKVKAGERTGELF
D: .
V: TRBV21-1
J: TRBJ2-2

CDR3: ASSPRTSGNEQF
D: TRBD2
V: TRBV5-4
J: TRBJ2-1

CDR3: ASSPRAGGSDNEQF
D: TRBD2
V: TRBV18
J: TRBJ2-1

CDR3: ATRDRYTEAF
D: TRBD1
V: TRBV19
J: TRBJ1-1

CDR3: ASSPGRPGGEKLF
D: .
V: TRBV27
J: TRBJ1-4

CDR3: ASSPRTSGDTGELF
D: TRBD2
V: TRBV7-9
J: TRBJ2-2

CDR3: ASSYSEKNTEAF
D: .
V: TRBV6-5
J: TRBJ1-1

CDR3: ASSLAGTGRETQY
D: TRBD1
V: TRBV19
J: TRBJ2-5

CDR3: ASSSVLAGTYEQY
D: TRBD2
V: TRBV18
J: TRBJ2-7

CDR3: ASRLQGGTDTQY
D: TRBD1
V: TRBV6-5
J: TRBJ2-3

CDR3: ASSPYSSSGNTIY
D: .
V: TRBV6-6
J: TRBJ1-3

CDR3: ASSQNRVNTEAF
D: .
V: TRBV3-1/TRBV3-2
J: TRBJ1-1

CDR3: ASSRLSGDGTDTQY
D: .
V: TRBV9
J: TRBJ2-3

CDR3: ASSPGTGPADTQY
D: TRBD1
V: TRBV6-4
J: TRBJ2-3

CDR3: ASSEVAGSSYNEQF
D: .
V: TRBV6-1
J: TRBJ2-1

CDR3: ASSLEDRPSEAF
D: .
V: TRBV5-1
J: TRBJ1-1

CDR3: ATSRVKGAVGYT
D: TRBD1
V: TRBV15
J: TRBJ1-2

CDR3: ASSIGDRGSEPQH
D: TRBD1
V: TRBV19
J: TRBJ1-5